This T cell receptor beta chain is drawn from a study of early T cells in non-severe SARS-CoV-2 infection. Study-level information: It was bulk RNA from unsorted whole blood that was sequenced, and the chains were unpaired.

This clonotype came up many times. The CDR3 runs to 12 residues. The V end lost 10 bases, the J end lost 5 bases, and 14 bases lay between the germline ends. Unique molecular identifiers were added to individual cDNA molecules. TCRdb recomputed calls from the 5' RACE reads with MiXCR, one row per CDR3 protein. The sample records 30,000 to 35,000 distinct CDR3 sequences, 5.5% to 7.5% being singletons. Source material: whole blood. This TCR was recovered from an adult who was a healthcare worker with PCR-confirmed SARS-CoV-2 infection or an uninfected control (not recorded which). The chain combines TRBV12-3 or TRBV12-4 with TRBJ1-1; D perhaps matches TRBD1 (6 bases). CDR3 protein: CAIRKGGTEAFF. CDR3 nucleotides: TGTGCCATCAGAAAGGGGGGGACTGAAGCTTTCTTT.